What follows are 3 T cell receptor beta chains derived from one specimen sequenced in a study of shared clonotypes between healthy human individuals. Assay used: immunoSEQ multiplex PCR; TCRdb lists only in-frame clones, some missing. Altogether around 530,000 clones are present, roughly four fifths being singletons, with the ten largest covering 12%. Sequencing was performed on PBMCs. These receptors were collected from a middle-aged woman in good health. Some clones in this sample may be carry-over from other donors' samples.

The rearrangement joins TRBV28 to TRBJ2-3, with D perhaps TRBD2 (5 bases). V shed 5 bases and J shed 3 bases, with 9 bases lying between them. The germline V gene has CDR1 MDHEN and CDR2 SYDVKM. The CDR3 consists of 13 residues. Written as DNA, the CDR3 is TGTGCCAGCAGTGGAGGACCAACAGATACGCAGTATTTT. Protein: CASSGGPTDTQYF.

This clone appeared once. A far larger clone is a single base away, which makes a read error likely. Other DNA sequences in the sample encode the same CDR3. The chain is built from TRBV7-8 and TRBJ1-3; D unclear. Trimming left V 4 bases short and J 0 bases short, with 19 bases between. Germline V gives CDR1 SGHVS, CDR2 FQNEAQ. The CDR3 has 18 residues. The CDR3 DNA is TGTGCCAGCAGCTCCAGGACTAGAGGCGGTAGCTCTGGAAACACCATATATTTT. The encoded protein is CASSSRTRGGSSGNTIYF.

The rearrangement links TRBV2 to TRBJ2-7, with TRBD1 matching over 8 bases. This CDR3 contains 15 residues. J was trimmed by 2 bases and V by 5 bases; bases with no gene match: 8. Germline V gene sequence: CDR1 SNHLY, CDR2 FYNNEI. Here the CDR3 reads CASSLGTGFTYEQYF. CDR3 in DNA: TGTGCCAGCAGTCTTGGGACAGGATTTACCTACGAGCAGTACTTC.